These 3 T cell receptor beta chains were all obtained from the same sample, sequenced in a study of blood T cell repertoires in COVID-19. Repertoires were generated with immunoSEQ multiplex PCR, while TCRdb's copy carries only in-frame clones and drops some. The repertoire holds 250,000 or so clones, with approximately 83% as singletons. The sequenced sample consisted of PBMCs or T cells enriched from blood (not recorded which). The receptors stem from a man aged 50 or older who had recovered from COVID-19.

The rearrangement uses TRBV6-6 and TRBJ2-7; TRBD1 agrees at 7 bases. Unmatched junction bases numbered 17, after V lost 5 bases and J lost 1 base. Per germline, CDR1 MNHNY and CDR2 SVGAGI (reference sequence). The CDR3 consists of 18 residues. This CDR3 reads CASSPPPGQTPPSYEQYF. CDR3 sequence (DNA): TGTGCCAGCAGTCCCCCACCGGGACAGACTCCACCTTCCTACGAGCAGTACTTC.

This clone appeared a single time. This chain joins TRBV15 and TRBJ2-1, with 7 bases identical to TRBD1. Germline V gives CDR1 LNHNV, CDR2 YYDKDF (reference sequence). V trimming: 5 bases; J trimming: 2 bases; junction bases outside the gene matches: 9. The CDR3 consists of 16 residues. The CDR3, as DNA: TGTGCCACCAGCGCTTCAGGGACAGAAACCTACAATGAGCAGTTCTTC. It encodes CATSASGTETYNEQFF.

Only one count was recorded for this clone. This chain joins TRBV5-4 and TRBJ2-7; TRBD1 aligns across 9 bases. The CDR3 has 17 amino acids. The V gene's germline CDR1 is SGHNT and CDR2 YYREEE (reference sequence). With 0 bases clipped from V and 3 bases from J, the junction kept 10 bases outside the gene matches. The CDR3 spells CASSLGLGQDRGYEQYF. DNA of the CDR3: TGTGCCAGCAGCTTGGGGTTAGGACAGGACAGGGGCTACGAGCAGTACTTC.